One and the same sample provided the 17 T cell receptor beta chains below, sequenced in a study of cytomegalovirus exposure and HLA in healthy donors. PCR employed 60 Vbeta and 13 Jbeta primers. Method: immunoSEQ multiplex PCR; TCRdb's copy keeps in-frame clones and lacks some. The sample lists some 170,000 clones, around 80% occurring once. The sample comprised PBMCs. The receptors originated from a woman between 40 and 50 years old in good health and CMV-seronegative.

This clone came up once. The chain has TRBV5-4 and TRBJ2-7; D unresolved. This CDR3 comprises 11 residues. V lost 3 bases to trimming and J lost 7 bases, with 8 bases between them. Germline values: CDR1 SGHNT, CDR2 YYREEE (reference sequence). The CDR3 reads CASSSQHEQYF. CDR3 coding DNA: TGTGCCAGCAGCTCCCAACATGAGCAGTACTTC.

The gene calls are TRBV27 and TRBJ2-7; the match to TRBD2 covers 10 bases. The CDR3 is made up of 13 amino acids. The V and J ends lost 4 bases and 7 bases, in that order; junction bases with no gene match: 4. The germline gives CDR1 MNHEY, CDR2 SMNVEV (reference sequence). The CDR3 sequence is CASSSSGSGEQYF. DNA of the CDR3: TGTGCCAGCAGTTCTAGCGGGAGTGGGGAGCAGTACTTC.

V usage is TRBV2 and J usage is TRBJ1-4; tentatively, D is TRBD1 (5 bases). With 0 bases removed from V and 4 bases from J, the gap between germline ends came to 9 bases. This CDR3 region has 15 residues. The germline V gene encodes CDR1 SNHLY and CDR2 FYNNEI. CDR3 region: CASSEAIGVNEKLFF. The CDR3 DNA reads TGTGCCAGCAGTGAAGCCATAGGGGTTAATGAAAAACTGTTTTTT.

DNA of the CDR3: TGTGCCAGTAGTATAACGGACGGAGGTGGCTACACCTTC. Amino acids: CASSITDGGGYTF. The chain is built from TRBV19 and TRBJ1-2; D is unresolved. The CDR3 totals 13 residues. Germline V CDR1 and CDR2: LNHDA, SQIVND (reference sequence). V was cut by 2 bases and J by 7 bases, with 11 bases left in between.

The CDR3 loop is CASSLAVVAYNEQFF. The CDR3 DNA is TGCGCCAGCAGCTTGGCCGTCGTCGCCTACAATGAGCAGTTCTTC. V and J are TRBV5-1 and TRBJ2-1; D unresolved. Germline CDR1 is SGHRS and CDR2 is YFSETQ. V was trimmed by 0 bases and J by 2 bases, leaving 9 bases between them. This CDR3 has 15 residues.

The chain combines TRBV18 with TRBJ2-1; D possibly corresponds to TRBD2 (5 bases). The CDR3 sequence is 12 residues long. Germline V gene lookup returns CDR1 KGHSH and CDR2 LQKENI. V was pared by 3 bases and J by 10 bases, with 10 bases between. The CDR3 region has the DNA TGTGCCAGCTCACCCAGCGGAGAGGAGCAGTTCTTC. Translation gives CASSPSGEEQFF.

The chain employs TRBV28 and TRBJ1-2; D uncertain. Germline-derived CDR1 and CDR2 are MDHEN and SYDVKM. V gave up 2 bases and J gave up 2 bases, with 6 bases separating them. This CDR3 has 13 amino acids. In nucleotides, the CDR3 is TGTGCCAGCAGTTTAGCGGCGAACTATGGCTACACCTTC. Protein: CASSLAANYGYTF.

The chain links TRBV30 to TRBJ2-1; the match to TRBD2 covers 15 bases. Germline lookup yields CDR1 GTSNPN and CDR2 SVGIG (reference sequence). The CDR3 is 15 residues long. With V trimmed by 2 bases and J by 12 bases, 8 bases remained unmatched. This CDR3 is CAWSNKGLAGGRQFF. CDR3 in DNA: TGTGCCTGGAGTAATAAGGGACTAGCGGGAGGAAGGCAGTTCTTC. The variable domain in full, with the rest retrieved from reference TRBV30 and TRBJ2-1, is SQTIHQWPATLVQPVGSPLSLECTVEGTSNPNLYWYRQAAGRGLQLLFYSVGIGQISSEVPQNLSASRPQDRQFILSSKKLLLSDSGFYLCAWSNKGLAGGRQFFGPGTRLTVL.

The CDR3 bases are TGCGCCAGCAGCTTGCGGGGGACAGGGCTCTACAATGAGCAGTTCTTC. Protein product: CASSLRGTGLYNEQFF. The rearrangement uses TRBV5-1 and TRBJ2-1; 9 bases agree with TRBD1. The germline V gene has CDR1 SGHRS and CDR2 YFSETQ. V lost 1 base, J lost 3 bases, and 5 bases stayed unmatched. The CDR3 runs 16 residues.

This clone was picked up a small number of times. The chain links TRBV5-7 to TRBJ2-7, with D possibly TRBD2 on 5 matching bases. TRBV5-7 is assigned to the ORF class and has an uncertain function. The CDR3 runs 11 residues. V was cut by 1 base and J by 6 bases, with 5 bases left in between. CDR3 loop: CASSLSGEQYF. CDR3 DNA sequence: TGTGCCAGCAGCTTGAGCGGCGAGCAGTACTTC.

The chain employs TRBV6-6 and TRBJ1-1, with 10 bases matching TRBD1. The CDR3 is made up of 14 amino acids. V lost 10 bases, J lost 5 bases, and 10 bases stayed unmatched. The germline V gene encodes CDR1 MNHNY and CDR2 SVGAGI (reference sequence). CDR3 DNA sequence: TGTGCCACCGAGTTTGACAGGGGGCAGACTGAAGCTTTCTTT. Its translation: CATEFDRGQTEAFF.

This clone occurred once. J is TRBJ2-2 and V is TRBV30, with TRBD2 as a possible D gene (6 bases). V was clipped by 1 base and J by 5 bases, with 17 bases between them. This CDR3 is built from 16 residues. The germline V gene encodes CDR1 GTSNPN and CDR2 SVGIG (reference sequence). The CDR3 bases are TGTGCCTGGAGTGCCCCCTCAACCGGGGGTACCGGGGAGCTGTTTTTT. This codes for CAWSAPSTGGTGELFF.

The gene calls are TRBV5-4 and TRBJ1-4; 9 bases fit TRBD1. V was clipped by 4 bases and J by 3 bases; unmatched bases: 4. CDR1 is SGHNT, CDR2 YYREEE, per germline (reference sequence). The CDR3 runs to 15 residues. The CDR3, as DNA: TGTGCCAGCAGCCGGGACAGGGACCCTAATGAAAAACTGTTTTTT. It codes for CASSRDRDPNEKLFF.

This chain links TRBV28 with TRBJ2-4; TRBD1 agrees at 7 bases. The germline V gene encodes CDR1 MDHEN and CDR2 SYDVKM. CDR3 length: 15 amino acids. Germline trimming cut 4 bases from V and 7 bases from J; bases unmatched to any gene: 10. The CDR3 loop is CASSYNEQGKNIQYF. The CDR3 nucleotides read TGTGCCAGCAGTTATAACGAACAGGGGAAGAACATTCAGTACTTC.

This clone was found a few times. V and J are TRBV7-2 and TRBJ2-7, with TRBD2 identical over 11 bases. Germline V gives CDR1 SGHTA, CDR2 FQGNSA. After removal of 5 bases from V and 7 bases from J, the junction contained 10 bases not matched to a gene. The length of the CDR3 is 15 residues. The CDR3 sequence is CASSPLAGGPEEQYF. The CDR3 coding sequence is TGTGCCAGCAGCCCCTTAGCGGGAGGGCCAGAAGAGCAGTACTTC.

This chain connects TRBV30 to TRBJ2-3; possibly TRBD2 for D (6 bases). This CDR3 spans 19 amino acids. V lost 2 bases, J lost 0 bases, and 24 bases lay in between. Germline V CDR1 and CDR2: GTSNPN, SVGIG (reference sequence). DNA of the CDR3: TGTGCCTGGAGTAGCAACTCCAGAGACGGGGGATTTAGCACAGATACGCAGTATTTT. The encoded protein is CAWSSNSRDGGFSTDTQYF.

The rearrangement links TRBV7-9 to TRBJ2-2; maybe TRBD2 (5 bases). The ends were cut back, 5 bases at V and 8 bases at J, with 12 bases in the middle. Germline V gene data show CDR1 as SEHNR and CDR2 as FQNEAQ (reference sequence). The CDR3 loop spans 13 amino acids. In DNA, the CDR3 is TGTGCCAGCAGCCCCACCGGGGAAGGGGAGCTGTTTTTT. It is translated as CASSPTGEGELFF.